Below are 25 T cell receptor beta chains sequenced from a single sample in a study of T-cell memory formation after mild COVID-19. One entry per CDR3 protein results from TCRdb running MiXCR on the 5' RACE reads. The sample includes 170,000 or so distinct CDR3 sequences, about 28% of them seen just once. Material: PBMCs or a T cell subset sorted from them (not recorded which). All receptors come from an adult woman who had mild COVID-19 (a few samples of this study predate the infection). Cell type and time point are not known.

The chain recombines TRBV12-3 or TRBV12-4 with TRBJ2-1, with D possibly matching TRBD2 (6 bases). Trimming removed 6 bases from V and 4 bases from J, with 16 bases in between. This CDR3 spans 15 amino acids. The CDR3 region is CASRPLAAPYNEQFF. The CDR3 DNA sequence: TGTGCCAGCAGACCGTTAGCGGCCCCATACAATGAGCAGTTCTTC.

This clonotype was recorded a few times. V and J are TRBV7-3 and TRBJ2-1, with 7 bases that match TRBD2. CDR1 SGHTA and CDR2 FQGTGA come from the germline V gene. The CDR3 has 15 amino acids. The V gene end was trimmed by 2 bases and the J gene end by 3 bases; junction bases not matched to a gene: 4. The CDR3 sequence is CASSLPRGNYNEQFF. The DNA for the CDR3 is TGTGCCAGCAGCTTACCGCGGGGGAACTACAATGAGCAGTTCTTC.

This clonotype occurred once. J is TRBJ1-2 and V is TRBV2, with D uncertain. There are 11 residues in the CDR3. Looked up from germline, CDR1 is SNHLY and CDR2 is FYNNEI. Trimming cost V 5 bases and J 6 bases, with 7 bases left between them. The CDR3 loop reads CASSLMDGYTF. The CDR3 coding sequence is TGTGCCAGCAGTCTCATGGATGGCTACACCTTC.

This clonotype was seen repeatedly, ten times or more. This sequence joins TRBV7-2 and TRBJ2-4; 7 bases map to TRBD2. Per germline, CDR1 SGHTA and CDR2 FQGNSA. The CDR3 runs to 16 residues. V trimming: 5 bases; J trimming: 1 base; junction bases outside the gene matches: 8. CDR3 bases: TGTGCCAGCAGCGACCGACTAGCCGGGGCCAAAAACATTCAGTACTTC. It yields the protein CASSDRLAGAKNIQYF. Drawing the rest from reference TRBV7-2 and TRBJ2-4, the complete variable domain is GAGVSQSPSNKVTEKGKDVELRCDPISGHTALYWYRQSLGQGLEFLIYFQGNSAPDKSGLPSDRFSAERTGGSVSTLTIQRTQQEDSAVYLCASSDRLAGAKNIQYFGAGTRLSVL.

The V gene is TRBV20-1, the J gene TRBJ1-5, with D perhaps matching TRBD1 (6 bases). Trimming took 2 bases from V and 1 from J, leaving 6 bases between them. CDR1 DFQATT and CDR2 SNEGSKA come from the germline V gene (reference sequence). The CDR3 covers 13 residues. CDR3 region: CSARRGSNQPQHF. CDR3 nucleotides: TGCAGTGCTAGAAGGGGGAGCAATCAGCCCCAGCATTTT.

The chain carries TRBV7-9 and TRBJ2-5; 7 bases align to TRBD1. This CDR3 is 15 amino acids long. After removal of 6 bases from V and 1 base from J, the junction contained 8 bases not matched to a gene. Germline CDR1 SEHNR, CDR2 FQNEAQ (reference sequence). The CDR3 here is CASSSTGSIQETQYF. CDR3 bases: TGTGCCAGCAGTTCGACAGGGTCTATCCAAGAGACCCAGTACTTC. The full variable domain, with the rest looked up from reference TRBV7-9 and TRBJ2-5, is DTGVSQNPRHKITKRGQNVTFRCDPISEHNRLYWYRQTLGQGPEFLTYFQNEAQLEKSRLLSDRFSAERPKGSFSTLEIQRTEQGDSAMYLCASSSTGSIQETQYFGPGTRLLVL.

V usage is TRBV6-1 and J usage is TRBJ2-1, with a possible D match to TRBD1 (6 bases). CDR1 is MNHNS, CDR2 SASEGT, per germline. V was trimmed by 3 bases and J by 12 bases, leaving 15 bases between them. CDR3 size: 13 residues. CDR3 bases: TGTGCCAGCAGTGAGAAATGGGGACATATGCAGTTCTTC. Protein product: CASSEKWGHMQFF.

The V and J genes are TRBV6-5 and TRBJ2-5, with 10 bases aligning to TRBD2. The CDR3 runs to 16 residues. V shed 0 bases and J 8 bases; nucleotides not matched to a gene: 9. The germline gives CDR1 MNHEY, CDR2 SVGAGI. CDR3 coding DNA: TGTGCCAGCAGTTACTCGATGTCTAGCGGGAGTGGTACCCAGTACTTC. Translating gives CASSYSMSSGSGTQYF.

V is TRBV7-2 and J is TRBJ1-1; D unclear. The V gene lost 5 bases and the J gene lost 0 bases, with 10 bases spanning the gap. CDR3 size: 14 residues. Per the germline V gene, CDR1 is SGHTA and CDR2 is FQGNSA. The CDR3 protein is CASSRSSMNTEAFF. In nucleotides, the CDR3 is TGTGCCAGCAGCCGGTCGTCCATGAACACTGAAGCTTTCTTT.

CDR3 protein: CASSPVQGLAGRGRGSNEQFF. In nucleotides, the CDR3 is TGTGCCAGCAGCCCAGTCCAGGGACTAGCGGGACGGGGTCGCGGAAGCAATGAGCAGTTCTTC. The V gene is TRBV5-6, the J gene TRBJ2-1, with TRBD2 matching 13 bases. The junction had 22 bases not matched to a gene; V was cut back by 4 bases and J by 6 bases. Germline CDR1 is SGHDT and CDR2 is YYEEEE. The CDR3 covers 21 residues.

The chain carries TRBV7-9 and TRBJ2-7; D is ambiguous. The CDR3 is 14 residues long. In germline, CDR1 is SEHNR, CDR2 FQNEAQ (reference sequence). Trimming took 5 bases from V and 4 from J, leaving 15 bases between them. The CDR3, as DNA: TGTGCCAGCAGCCCCGATCCGGGTCGGTACGAGCAGTACTTC. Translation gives CASSPDPGRYEQYF.

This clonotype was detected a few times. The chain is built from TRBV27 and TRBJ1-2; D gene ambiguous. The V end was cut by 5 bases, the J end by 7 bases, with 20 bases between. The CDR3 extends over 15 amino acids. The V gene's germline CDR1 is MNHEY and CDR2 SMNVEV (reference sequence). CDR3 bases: TGTGCCAGCAGTCCCTCCCCGACTGGGCATCGTGGCTACACCTTC. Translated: CASSPSPTGHRGYTF.

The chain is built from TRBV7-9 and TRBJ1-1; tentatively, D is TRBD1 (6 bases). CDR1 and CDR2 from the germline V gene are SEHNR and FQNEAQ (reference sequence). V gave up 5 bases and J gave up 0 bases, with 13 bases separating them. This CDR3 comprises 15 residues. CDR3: CASSPRTAMNTEAFF. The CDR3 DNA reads TGTGCCAGCAGCCCCCGGACAGCCATGAACACTGAAGCTTTCTTT.

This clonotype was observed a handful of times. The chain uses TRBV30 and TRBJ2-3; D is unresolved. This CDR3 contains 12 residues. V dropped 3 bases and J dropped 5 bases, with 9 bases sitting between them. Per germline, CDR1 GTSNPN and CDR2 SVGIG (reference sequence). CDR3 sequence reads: CAWRSLVDTQYF. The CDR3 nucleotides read TGTGCCTGGAGGTCCCTCGTAGATACGCAGTATTTT.

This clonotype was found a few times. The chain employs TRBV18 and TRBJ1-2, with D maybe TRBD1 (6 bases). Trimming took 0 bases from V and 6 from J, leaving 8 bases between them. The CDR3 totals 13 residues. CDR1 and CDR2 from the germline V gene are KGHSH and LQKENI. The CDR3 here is CASSPPAGDGYTF. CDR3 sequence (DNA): TGTGCCAGCTCACCACCTGCAGGGGATGGCTACACCTTC.

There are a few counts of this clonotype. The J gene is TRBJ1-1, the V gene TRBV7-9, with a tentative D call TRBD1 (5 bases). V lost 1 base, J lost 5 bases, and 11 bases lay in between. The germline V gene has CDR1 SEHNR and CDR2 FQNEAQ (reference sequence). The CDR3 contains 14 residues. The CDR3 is CASSLEAGMTEAFF. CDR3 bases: TGTGCCAGCAGCTTAGAGGCAGGGATGACTGAAGCTTTCTTT.

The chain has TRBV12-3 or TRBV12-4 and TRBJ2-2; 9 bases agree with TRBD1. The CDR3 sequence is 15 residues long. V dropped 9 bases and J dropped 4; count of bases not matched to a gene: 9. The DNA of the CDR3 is TGTGCCAGTAGATTGGGACAGGGATCCACCGGGGAGCTGTTTTTT. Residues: CASRLGQGSTGELFF.

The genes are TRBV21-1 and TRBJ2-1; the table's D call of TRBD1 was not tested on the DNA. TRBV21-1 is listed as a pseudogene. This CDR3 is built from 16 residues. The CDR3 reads CASSNPWLGQPYEQFF. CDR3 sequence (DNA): TGTGCCAGCAGCAACCCCTGGCTGGGTCAGCCCTATGAGCAGTTCTTC.

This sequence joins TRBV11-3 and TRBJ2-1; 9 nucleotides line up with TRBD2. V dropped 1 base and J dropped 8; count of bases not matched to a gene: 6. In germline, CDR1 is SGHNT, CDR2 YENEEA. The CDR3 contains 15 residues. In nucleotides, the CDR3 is TGTGCCAGCAGCTTAGGCGGGGGGGCCATGTATGAGCAGTTCTTC. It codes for CASSLGGGAMYEQFF.

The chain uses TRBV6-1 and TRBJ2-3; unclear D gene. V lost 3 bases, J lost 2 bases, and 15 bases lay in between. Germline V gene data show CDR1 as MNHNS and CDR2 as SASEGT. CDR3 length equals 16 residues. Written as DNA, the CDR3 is TGTGCCAGCAGTGACTCAGGAAAGGGTCACACAGATACGCAGTATTTT. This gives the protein CASSDSGKGHTDTQYF.

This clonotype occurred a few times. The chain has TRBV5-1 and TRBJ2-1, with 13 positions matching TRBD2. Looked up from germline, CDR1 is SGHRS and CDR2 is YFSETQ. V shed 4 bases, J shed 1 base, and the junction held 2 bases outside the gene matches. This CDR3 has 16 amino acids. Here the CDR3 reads CASSLTSGRSYNEQFF. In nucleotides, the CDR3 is TGCGCCAGCAGCCTGACTAGCGGGAGGTCCTACAATGAGCAGTTCTTC.

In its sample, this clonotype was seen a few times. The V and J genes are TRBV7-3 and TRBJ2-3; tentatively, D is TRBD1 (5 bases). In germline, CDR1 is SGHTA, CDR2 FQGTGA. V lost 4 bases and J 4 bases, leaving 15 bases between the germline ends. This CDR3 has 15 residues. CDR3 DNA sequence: TGTGCCAGCAGCTCAGTAAAAGCAGGGCCAGATACGCAGTATTTT. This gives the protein CASSSVKAGPDTQYF.

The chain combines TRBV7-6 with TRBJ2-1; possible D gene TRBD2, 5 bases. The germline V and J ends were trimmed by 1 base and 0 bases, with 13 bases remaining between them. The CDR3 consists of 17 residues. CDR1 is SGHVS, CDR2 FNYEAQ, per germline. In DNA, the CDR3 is TGTGCCAGCAGCTTAGGCCCAGAGGGAAGCTCCTACAATGAGCAGTTCTTC. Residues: CASSLGPEGSSYNEQFF.

In DNA, the CDR3 is TGCGCCAGCACCGTGGGGCGTAGTGCGAACACCGGGGAGCTGTTTTTT. Its translation is CASTVGRSANTGELFF. V gene TRBV23-1 combines with J gene TRBJ2-2; a weak D match, TRBD1 (5 bases). TRBV23-1 is an ORF, and what it does is uncertain. V shed 7 bases and J shed 0 bases, with 15 bases lying between them. The CDR3 has 16 amino acids.

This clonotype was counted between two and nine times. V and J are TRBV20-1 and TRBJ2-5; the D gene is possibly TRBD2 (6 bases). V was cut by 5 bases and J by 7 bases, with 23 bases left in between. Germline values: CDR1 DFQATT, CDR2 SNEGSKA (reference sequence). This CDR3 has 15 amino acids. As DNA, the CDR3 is TGCAGTGCTCCAGCTAGGGCGGCTAGCGATGTGACCCAGTACTTC. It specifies CSAPARAASDVTQYF.